This entry is about one TCR beta chain. The sample belongs to a study of blood T cell repertoires in COVID-19. Study-level information: There were acute and convalescent COVID-19 samples, and they came from the United States, Italy and Spain. T cells, B-cell-depleted T cells, or PBMCs supplied cDNA or gDNA.

Authors' analysis steps: It was from reference gene primer amplification that nucleated cell counts were estimated. TCRdb's copy holds only in-frame clones and misses some; the assay was immunoSEQ multiplex PCR. For V, J and clone size, that table is used; D and trimming come from the DNA. The sample comprises 200,000 to 300,000 clones, roughly 86% of which are singletons, and roughly 5% rests with the top ten. Followed over time, Seattle patients had been enrolled while infection was active. CDR1 is SGHNT and CDR2 is YENEEA in the germline V gene. This CDR3 is built from 13 residues. Trimming stripped 0 bases from V and 4 bases from J, with 3 bases between.

The gene calls are TRBV11-3 and TRBJ2-2; D gene unclear. Sequenced input: peripheral blood. This TCR was sampled from an older woman with COVID-19, enrolled during active disease. The CDR3 is CASSLDSTGELFF. The CDR3, as DNA: TGTGCCAGCAGCTTAGATAGCACCGGGGAGCTGTTTTTT.